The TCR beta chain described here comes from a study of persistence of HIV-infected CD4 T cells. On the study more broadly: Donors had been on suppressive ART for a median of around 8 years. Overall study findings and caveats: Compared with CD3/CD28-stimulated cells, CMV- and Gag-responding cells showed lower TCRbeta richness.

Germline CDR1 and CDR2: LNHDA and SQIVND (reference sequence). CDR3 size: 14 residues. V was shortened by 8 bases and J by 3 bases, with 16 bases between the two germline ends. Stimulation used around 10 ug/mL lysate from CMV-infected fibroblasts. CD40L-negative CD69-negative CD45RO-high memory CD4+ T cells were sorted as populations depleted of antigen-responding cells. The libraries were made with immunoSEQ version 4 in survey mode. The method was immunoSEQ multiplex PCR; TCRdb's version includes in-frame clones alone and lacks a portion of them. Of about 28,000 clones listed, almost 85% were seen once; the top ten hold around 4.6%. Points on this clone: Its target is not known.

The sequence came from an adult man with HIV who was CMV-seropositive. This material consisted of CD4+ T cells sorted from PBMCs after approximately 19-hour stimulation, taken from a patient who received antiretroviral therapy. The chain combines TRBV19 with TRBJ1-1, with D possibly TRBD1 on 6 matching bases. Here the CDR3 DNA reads TGTGCCAGTTCTCCCGCACAGGGTCACACTGAAGCTTTCTTT. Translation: CASSPAQGHTEAFF.